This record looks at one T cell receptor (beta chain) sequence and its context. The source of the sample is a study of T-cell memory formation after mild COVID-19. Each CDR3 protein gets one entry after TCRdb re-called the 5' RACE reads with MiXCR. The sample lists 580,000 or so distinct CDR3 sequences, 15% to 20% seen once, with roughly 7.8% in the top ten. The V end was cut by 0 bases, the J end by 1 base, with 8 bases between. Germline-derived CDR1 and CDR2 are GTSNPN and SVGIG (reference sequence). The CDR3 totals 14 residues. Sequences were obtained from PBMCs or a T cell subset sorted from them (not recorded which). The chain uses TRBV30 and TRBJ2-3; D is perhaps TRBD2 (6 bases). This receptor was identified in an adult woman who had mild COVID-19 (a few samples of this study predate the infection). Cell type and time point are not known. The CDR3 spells CAWSVGGGTDTQYF. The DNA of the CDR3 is TGTGCCTGGAGTGTTGGCGGGGGCACAGATACGCAGTATTTT.